This TCR beta chain stems from a study of response to subunit inactivated influenza vaccine. Points from the study as a whole: A suggestion made by the authors is that each seasonal influenza vaccination recruits few new T cells.

TCRdb re-analysed the RT-PCR reads in MiXCR, keeping a single row per CDR3 protein. The table includes around 530,000 distinct CDR3 sequences, around 11% detected once. On this clonotype: Its antigen remains unknown.

This TCR derives from a man over 45 who received an inactivated influenza vaccine. Specimen: PBMCs from blood, collected on the day of vaccination.

CDR3 sequence: CASSRADGDSRGEKLFF. CDR3 bases: TGTGCCAGCAGCCGGGCGGACGGGGACTCGAGGGGGGAAAAACTGTTTTTT. This rearrangement joins TRBV5-4 to TRBJ1-4, with D possibly TRBD1 on 6 matching bases. The CDR3 is 17 amino acids. The germline gives CDR1 SGHNT, CDR2 YYREEE (reference sequence). Trimming removed 4 bases from V and 8 bases from J, with 24 bases in between.